Listed below are T cell receptor beta chains from one sample, sequenced in a study of human T cells and chemical hapten exposure. One entry per CDR3 protein results from TCRdb running MiXCR on the RACE reads. The sample contains some 340,000 distinct CDR3 sequences, around 6.9% of which appear only once. The sequenced sample was whole blood, obtained in connection with sensitization to the hapten diphenylcyclopropenone (DPC). All receptors come from a woman aged 18-30 years with alopecia areata. Some clones in this sample may be carry-over from other donors' samples. The CDR3 runs from the conserved cysteine through the conserved F or W. The D gene is left open where the match is weak. Clone size, where shown, is once, few, many, or a class for clones that have expanded.

v_call,d_call,clone_size,j_call,cdr3_nt,cdr3_aa
TRBV12-3/TRBV12-4,NA,NA,TRBJ1-6,TGTGCCAGCAGTTTTGGAGTCTCACCCCTCCACTTT,CASSFGVSPLHF
TRBV7-2,NA,many,TRBJ2-3,TGTGCCAGCAGCTTTTACGGATACTACACAGATACGCAGTATTTT,CASSFYGYYTDTQYF
TRBV29-1,NA,many,TRBJ1-1,TGCAGCGTCTCCGGGACTGCTTTGAGTACATCTGAAGCTTTCTTT,CSVSGTALSTSEAFF
TRBV7-8,NA,many,TRBJ1-2,TGTGCCAGCAGCTTATCGGTTGGTCCGGGACAAGGGAAAAAAGGCTACACCTTC,CASSLSVGPGQGKKGYTF
TRBV6-1,NA,many,TRBJ2-3,TGTGCCAGCAGTTCCCGGAGACTGACAGATACGCAGTATTTT,CASSSRRLTDTQYF
TRBV12-3/TRBV12-4,NA,many,TRBJ2-1,TGTGCCAGCCGCGGGACAAGCTCCTACAATGAGCAGTTCTTC,CASRGTSSYNEQFF
TRBV3-1,NA,many,TRBJ2-3,TGTGCCAGCAGCCAAGATTCGGGATCGGAGCTCCTCACAGATACGCAGTATTTT,CASSQDSGSELLTDTQYF
TRBV27,TRBD2,NA,TRBJ2-7,TGTGCCAGCAGTATCCTAGCGGCCCCTATAGAGCAGTACTTC,CASSILAAPIEQYF
TRBV7-6,NA,many,TRBJ2-1,TGTGCCAGCAGCTTACCCCTTGATGAGCAGTTCTTC,CASSLPLDEQFF
TRBV20-1,NA,few,TRBJ1-1,TGCAGTGCTAGAGAGGAATTCAGGACTGAAGCTTTCTTT,CSAREEFRTEAFF
TRBV20-1,NA,many,TRBJ1-1,TGCAGTGCTAGATATCGGGCCAGGGGCAGTAAAATAGTTGAAGCTTTCTTT,CSARYRARGSKIVEAFF
TRBV3-1,NA,few,TRBJ1-1,TGTGCCAGCAGCCGTCTCAGGGTCGGCACTGAAGCTTTCTTT,CASSRLRVGTEAFF
TRBV7-9,NA,NA,TRBJ2-5,TGTGCCAGCAGTCCCGGGACACAGTACCAAGAGACCCAGTACTTC,CASSPGTQYQETQYF
TRBV5-6,TRBD1,NA,TRBJ2-5,TGTGCCAGCAGGGGGAGGACAGGGGCAGAGACCCAGTACTTC,CASRGRTGAETQYF